This T cell receptor beta chain was recovered during a study of shared clonotypes between healthy human individuals. Germline V gene data show CDR1 as SNHLY and CDR2 as FYNNEI. V lost 5 bases to trimming and J lost 4 bases, with 12 bases between them. CDR3 length: 13 residues. Replicate PCRs run on sorted subsets employed 200 ng DNA, approximately 30,000 T cell genomes. TCRdb keeps only in-frame clones here, not all; method: immunoSEQ multiplex PCR. The repertoire has over a million clones, about 75% of them found once; the top ten carry 1.2% to 1.5%. The rearrangement joins TRBV2 to TRBJ2-7; D could derive from TRBD1 or TRBD2 (5 bases each). The sequence was collected from a young man in good health. The sequenced sample was memory CD4+ T cells sorted from blood. Described subset: CD45RA-negative fraction. CDR3 loop: CASSSGTEYEQYF. DNA of the CDR3: TGTGCCAGCAGTTCGGGGACGGAGTACGAGCAGTACTTC.